The 10 T cell receptor beta chains below all came from one sample that was sequenced in a study of T-cell memory formation after mild COVID-19. One entry per CDR3 protein results from TCRdb running MiXCR on the 5' RACE reads. The repertoire holds some 600,000 distinct CDR3 sequences, roughly a sixth seen once, with about 8.1% in the top ten. Sequencing was done on a sample of PBMCs or a T cell subset sorted from them (not recorded which). Receptors were obtained from an adult woman who had mild COVID-19 (a few samples of this study predate the infection). Cell type and time point are not known.

This clonotype was observed a few times. The rearrangement joins TRBV24-1 to TRBJ2-2, with D perhaps TRBD2 (5 bases). The germline V and J ends were trimmed by 9 bases and 0 bases, with 7 bases remaining between them. The V gene's germline CDR1 is KGHDR and CDR2 SFDVKD. The CDR3 consists of 13 residues. Written as DNA, the CDR3 is TGTGCCACCGAGGGTACGAACACCGGGGAGCTGTTTTTT. Its protein is CATEGTNTGELFF.

At least ten counts were recorded for this clonotype. The rearrangement joins TRBV25-1 to TRBJ2-7; TRBD1 aligns across 10 bases. V trimming: 3 bases; J trimming: 2 bases; junction bases outside the gene matches: 4. This CDR3 has 15 amino acids. Germline V gives CDR1 MGHDK, CDR2 SYGVNS. The CDR3 sequence: CASSDQDRGAYEQYF. CDR3 coding DNA: TGTGCCAGCAGTGATCAGGACAGGGGGGCCTACGAGCAGTACTTC.

V usage is TRBV4-3 and J usage is TRBJ2-3, with D tentatively TRBD1 (6 bases). This CDR3 spans 19 amino acids. Germline V gene data show CDR1 as LGHNA and CDR2 as YSLEER. The V end was cut by 0 bases, the J end by 0 bases, with 19 bases between. CDR3 protein: CASSQEKNRRGASTDTQYF. As DNA, the CDR3 is TGCGCCAGCAGCCAAGAAAAAAATCGCAGGGGCGCTAGCACAGATACGCAGTATTTT.

This chain joins TRBV12-5 and TRBJ2-5; 10 bases map to TRBD1. The junction had 10 bases not matched to a gene; V was cut back by 4 bases and J by 5 bases. Germline CDR1 is LGHNT and CDR2 is FRNRAP. The CDR3 consists of 16 residues. CDR3 sequence reads: CASGWTGTGELETQYF. The CDR3 DNA sequence: TGTGCTAGTGGTTGGACCGGGACAGGGGAGTTGGAGACCCAGTACTTC.

The chain couples TRBV3-1 to TRBJ2-2, with 8 bases fitting TRBD2. Germline V lookup: CDR1 LGHDT, CDR2 YNNKEL (reference sequence). After removal of 4 bases from V and 7 bases from J, the junction contained 5 bases not matched to a gene. There are 14 residues in the CDR3. Written as DNA, the CDR3 is TGTGCCAGCAGCCCGACGGGGGGGAACGGGGAGCTGTTTTTT. Protein product: CASSPTGGNGELFF.

This clonotype occurred a few times. V usage is TRBV5-6 and J usage is TRBJ1-1, with D possibly matching TRBD1 (5 bases). CDR1 is SGHDT and CDR2 is YYEEEE in the germline V gene. The ends were cut back, 1 base at V and 1 base at J, with 17 bases in the middle. The CDR3 totals 17 residues. CDR3 nucleotides: TGTGCCAGCAGCTTGCTGGGGACGAGGGAGAGGAACACTGAAGCTTTCTTT. It translates to CASSLLGTRERNTEAFF.

This clonotype came up a few times. The chain has TRBV27 and TRBJ1-1, with TRBD1 as a possible D gene (5 bases). Between the trimmed V and J ends, which lost 1 base and 1 base, there was a span of 19 bases. Germline CDR1 reads MNHEY; CDR2 reads SMNVEV (reference sequence). This CDR3 region has 18 residues. Written as DNA, the CDR3 is TGTGCCAGCAGTTTATATAGTGGGGGGACTATTGGGAACACTGAAGCTTTCTTT. Protein: CASSLYSGGTIGNTEAFF.

This clonotype was seen a handful of times. V usage is TRBV9 and J usage is TRBJ1-6; weak D call: TRBD1 (6 bases). The CDR3 is made up of 16 amino acids. In germline, CDR1 is SGDLS, CDR2 YYNGEE. Trimming removed 5 bases from V and 7 bases from J, with 19 bases in between. CDR3: CASSLGPGTQNSPLHF. For the CDR3, the DNA is TGTGCCAGCAGTCTGGGCCCCGGGACACAAAATTCACCCCTCCACTTT.

The genes are TRBV18 and TRBJ1-1, with D uncertain. The CDR3 contains 17 residues. Trimming took 0 bases from V and 4 from J, leaving 18 bases between them. Per germline, CDR1 KGHSH and CDR2 LQKENI. The CDR3 DNA reads TGTGCCAGCTCACCACCGGGGAGCTTCTGGGTAGGCACTGAAGCTTTCTTT. Its translation: CASSPPGSFWVGTEAFF.

This chain connects TRBV7-2 to TRBJ2-1; 10 bases are shared with TRBD2. Germline assignment: CDR1 SGHTA and CDR2 FQGNSA. V shed 3 bases, J shed 0 bases, and the junction held 5 bases outside the gene matches. This CDR3 contains 17 residues. In nucleotides, the CDR3 is TGTGCCAGCAGCTTTAGCGGGAGGACAAACTCCTACAATGAGCAGTTCTTC. It is translated as CASSFSGRTNSYNEQFF.